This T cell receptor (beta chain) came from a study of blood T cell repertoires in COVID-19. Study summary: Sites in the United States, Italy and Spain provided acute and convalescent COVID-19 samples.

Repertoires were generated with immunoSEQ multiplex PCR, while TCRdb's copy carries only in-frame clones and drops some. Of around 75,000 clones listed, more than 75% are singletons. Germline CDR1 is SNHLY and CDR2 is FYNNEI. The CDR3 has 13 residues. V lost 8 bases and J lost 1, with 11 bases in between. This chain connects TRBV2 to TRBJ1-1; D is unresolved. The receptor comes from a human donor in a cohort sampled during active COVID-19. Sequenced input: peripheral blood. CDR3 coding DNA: TGTGCCAGCTTAACGGGGTCGAACACTGAAGCTTTCTTT. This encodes CASLTGSNTEAFF.